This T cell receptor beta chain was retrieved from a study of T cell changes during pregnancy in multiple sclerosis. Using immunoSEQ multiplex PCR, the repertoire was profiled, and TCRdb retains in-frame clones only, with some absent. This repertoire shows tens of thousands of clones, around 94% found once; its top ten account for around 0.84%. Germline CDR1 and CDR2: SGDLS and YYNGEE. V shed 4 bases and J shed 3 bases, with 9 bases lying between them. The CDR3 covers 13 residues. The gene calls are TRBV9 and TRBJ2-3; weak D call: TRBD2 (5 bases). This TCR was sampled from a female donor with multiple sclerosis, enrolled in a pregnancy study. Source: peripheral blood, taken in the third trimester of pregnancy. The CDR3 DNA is TGTGCCAGCAGCCCCCGACTAACAGATACGCAGTATTTT. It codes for CASSPRLTDTQYF.